The 22 T cell receptor beta chains below all came from one sample that was sequenced in a study of cytomegalovirus exposure and HLA in healthy donors. PCR primers comprised 60 Vbeta and 13 Jbeta primers. Data came from immunoSEQ multiplex PCR; TCRdb stores just in-frame clones and leaves some out. The table shows around 140,000 clones, with about 70% occurring only once. Sequencing was done on a sample of PBMCs. These receptors came from a woman aged 35 to 49 in good health and CMV-seronegative.

The chain has TRBV19 and TRBJ1-6, with D unresolved. The V gene's germline CDR1 is LNHDA and CDR2 SQIVND (reference sequence). The CDR3 loop spans 14 amino acids. The ends were cut back, 0 bases at V and 10 bases at J, with 10 bases in the middle. DNA for the CDR3: TGTGCCAGTAGTATAGATCAGCGGGCCTCACCCCTCCACTTT. It encodes CASSIDQRASPLHF.

The chain has TRBV28 and TRBJ2-1; a possible D gene is TRBD2 (5 bases). The CDR3 runs to 15 residues. CDR1 and CDR2 from the germline V gene are MDHEN and SYDVKM. Trimming left V 7 bases short and J 10 bases short, with 23 bases between. CDR3 region: CASTVLGRGPEEQFF. The CDR3 DNA follows: TGTGCCAGCACCGTACTAGGCCGAGGTCCCGAGGAGCAGTTCTTC.

V gene TRBV5-1 combines with J gene TRBJ1-6; 7 bases match TRBD1. Germline V CDR1 and CDR2: SGHRS, YFSETQ. This CDR3 has 15 amino acids. J lost 6 bases, V lost 5 bases, and 8 bases had no gene match. This chain's CDR3 is CASSRSTGVNSPLHF. The CDR3 bases are TGCGCCAGCAGTCGGAGTACAGGGGTTAATTCACCCCTCCACTTT.

V and J are TRBV10-1 and TRBJ2-3; 12 nucleotides match TRBD1. The CDR3 sequence is 16 residues long. Germline CDR1 reads WNHNN; CDR2 reads SYGVQD (reference sequence). V lost 5 bases to trimming and J lost 2 bases; unmatched junction nucleotides: 5. CDR3 loop: CASSSGQGAITDTQYF. The CDR3 nucleotides are TGCGCCAGCAGTTCGGGACAGGGGGCAATCACAGATACGCAGTATTTT.

This clone occurred a few times. The V and J genes are TRBV30 and TRBJ1-1; tentative D call: TRBD1 (5 bases). V lost 2 bases to trimming and J lost 2 bases, with 12 bases between them. CDR3 length: 14 amino acids. CDR1 and CDR2 from the germline V gene are GTSNPN and SVGIG (reference sequence). The CDR3 nucleotides read TGTGCCTGGAGTCTCAGGGCGGGAAACACTGAAGCTTTCTTT. Protein product: CAWSLRAGNTEAFF. The variable domain in full, with the rest retrieved from reference TRBV30 and TRBJ1-1, is SQTIHQWPATLVQPVGSPLSLECTVEGTSNPNLYWYRQAAGRGLQLLFYSVGIGQISSEVPQNLSASRPQDRQFILSSKKLLLSDSGFYLCAWSLRAGNTEAFFGQGTRLTVV.

This clone was picked up one time. J is TRBJ2-1 and V is TRBV7-3, with no clear D. The CDR3 is 14 residues long. Germline V CDR1 and CDR2: SGHTA, FQGTGA. V shed 1 base and J shed 5 bases, with 9 bases lying between them. The CDR3: CASSLKRQDNEQFF. CDR3 sequence (DNA): TGTGCCAGCAGCTTAAAACGGCAGGACAATGAGCAGTTCTTC.

The gene calls are TRBV6-5 and TRBJ1-2; a weak D match, TRBD1 (6 bases). The CDR3 has 13 amino acids. The V gene lost 0 bases and the J gene lost 4 bases, with 6 bases spanning the gap. From germline, CDR1 is MNHEY and CDR2 SVGAGI. The CDR3 sequence: CASSYSDSYGYTF. Written as DNA, the CDR3 is TGTGCCAGCAGTTACTCGGACAGCTATGGCTACACCTTC.

The chain has TRBV28 and TRBJ1-2; TRBD1 matches at 7 bases. Germline CDR1 and CDR2: MDHEN and SYDVKM. This CDR3 spans 14 amino acids. The V and J ends lost 5 bases and 4 bases, in that order; junction bases with no gene match: 7. The CDR3 here is CASSPTDRTYGYTF. DNA for the CDR3: TGTGCCAGCAGTCCCACGGACAGGACCTATGGCTACACCTTC.

V and J are TRBV11-3 and TRBJ2-2; 8 bases line up with TRBD1. This CDR3 has 18 amino acids. Germline values: CDR1 SGHNT, CDR2 YENEEA. J lost 5 bases, V lost 1 base, and 12 bases had no gene match. The CDR3 coding sequence is TGTGCCAGCAGCTTAGGGGACAGGTTCAAGGTGGGGACCGGGGAGCTGTTTTTT. This gives the protein CASSLGDRFKVGTGELFF.

CDR3 sequence: CASSDPFGEGYTF. CDR3 coding DNA: TGTGCCAGCAGTGATCCCTTTGGTGAGGGCTACACCTTC. The chain uses TRBV6-1 and TRBJ1-2; D unclear. V was clipped by 3 bases and J by 8 bases, with 13 bases between them. The CDR3 spans 13 residues. Germline-derived CDR1 and CDR2 are MNHNS and SASEGT.

The chain carries TRBV6-6 and TRBJ1-2, with D unresolved. CDR1 MNHNY and CDR2 SVGAGI come from the germline V gene (reference sequence). This CDR3 has 16 residues. V was trimmed by 4 bases and J by 2 bases, leaving 17 bases between them. DNA of the CDR3: TGTGCCAGCAGTTTCCCTCGAGGTCGTGGGAACTATGGCTACACCTTC. Protein product: CASSFPRGRGNYGYTF.

Only a few counts were recorded for this clone. The chain joins TRBV18 to TRBJ2-7, with D unclear. The CDR3 is 12 residues long. Trimming took 6 bases from V and 0 from J, leaving 6 bases between them. Germline values: CDR1 KGHSH, CDR2 LQKENI. Written as DNA, the CDR3 is TGTGCCAGCTCCTCCAGCTCCTACGAGCAGTACTTC. It codes for CASSSSSYEQYF.

This clone was seen a single time. The rearrangement links TRBV19 to TRBJ1-2; D may be TRBD1 (5 bases). V lost 0 bases to trimming and J lost 5 bases, with 7 bases between them. Per the germline V gene, CDR1 is LNHDA and CDR2 is SQIVND (reference sequence). The CDR3 has 13 residues. CDR3 residues: CASSIDRAYGYTF. DNA of the CDR3: TGTGCCAGTAGTATAGACAGGGCTTATGGCTACACCTTC.

V gene TRBV29-1 combines with J gene TRBJ1-1; 8 positions agree with TRBD1. Germline trimming cut 7 bases from V and 6 bases from J; bases unmatched to any gene: 7. Germline CDR1 SQVTM, CDR2 ANQGSEA. CDR3 length equals 12 residues. The CDR3 loop is CSDPGGAAEAFF. The CDR3 bases are TGCAGCGACCCAGGGGGCGCGGCTGAAGCTTTCTTT.

The V and J genes are TRBV19 and TRBJ2-7; 9 bases align to TRBD2. Germline V CDR1 and CDR2: LNHDA, SQIVND (reference sequence). With V trimmed by 7 bases and J by 3 bases, 4 bases remained unmatched. The CDR3 is 13 amino acids. The CDR3 DNA reads TGTGCCAGTAAGAGGACTAGCGACTACGAGCAGTACTTC. The encoded protein is CASKRTSDYEQYF.

This clone was recorded only once. In DNA, the CDR3 is TGTGCCAGCAGCTTAGAGGCGGGGGCGAACACCGGGGAGCTGTTTTTT. It codes for CASSLEAGANTGELFF. This chain connects TRBV7-7 to TRBJ2-2; 7 bases align to TRBD2. This CDR3 contains 16 residues. From germline, CDR1 is SSHAT and CDR2 FNYEAQ (reference sequence). V lost 1 base to trimming and J lost 0 bases; unmatched junction nucleotides: 2.

The table lists this clone with a few counts. The genes are TRBV5-5 and TRBJ1-2; 9 positions agree with TRBD1. CDR3 size: 15 residues. Trimming cost V 1 base and J 4 bases; bases outside gene matches: 5. The germline V gene encodes CDR1 SGHKS and CDR2 YYEKEE (reference sequence). The CDR3 DNA sequence: TGTGCCAGCAGCTTGATGGGACAGGGAGCCTATGGCTACACCTTC. Translating gives CASSLMGQGAYGYTF.

V usage is TRBV7-8 and J usage is TRBJ2-5, with 9 bases aligning to TRBD1. The J call may be in error: the DNA end matches TRBJ2-7 better. The CDR3 is made up of 14 amino acids. The germline V gene has CDR1 SGHVS and CDR2 FQNEAQ. In DNA form, the CDR3 reads TGTGCCAGCAGCTTCAACAGGGGGCTCGACGAGCAGTACTTC. As protein: CASSFNRGLDEQYF.

This clone appeared once. This chain connects TRBV5-1 to TRBJ2-3, with 12 nucleotides matching TRBD1. The junction had 8 bases not matched to a gene; V was cut back by 4 bases and J by 5 bases. The CDR3 is 16 amino acids. The germline CDR1 and CDR2 sequences are SGHRS and YFSETQ. CDR3 region: CASSRSGTGGVDTQYF. The CDR3 DNA follows: TGCGCCAGCAGCAGGTCCGGGACAGGGGGCGTAGATACGCAGTATTTT. The complete variable domain, with remaining parts taken from reference TRBV5-1 and TRBJ2-3, reads KAGVTQTPRYLIKTRGQQVTLSCSPISGHRSVSWYQQTPGQGLQFLFEYFSETQRNKGNFPGRFSGRQFSNSRSEMNVSTLELGDSALYLCASSRSGTGGVDTQYFGPGTRLTVL.

The V gene is TRBV25-1, the J gene TRBJ1-2, with TRBD1 as a possible D gene (5 bases). Germline CDR1 is MGHDK and CDR2 is SYGVNS. Trimming stripped 7 bases from V and 4 bases from J, with 19 bases between. This CDR3 is 15 amino acids long. CDR3 DNA sequence: TGTGCCAGCAAGGGGTTGGGTTCCAAACCCTATGGCTACACCTTC. It codes for CASKGLGSKPYGYTF.

A word on this clone: One end of the junction fails to match germline, which may point to a read error. V gene TRBV30 combines with J gene TRBJ2-1, with D possibly being TRBD1 (6 bases). The CDR3 totals 15 residues. Germline V gives CDR1 GTSNPN, CDR2 SVGIG (reference sequence). The CDR3 loop is CAWNVPTGILNGQFF. The CDR3 DNA sequence: TGTGCCTGGAATGTCCCGACAGGCATACTCAATGGGCAGTTCTTC. The full variable domain, rest sourced from reference TRBV30 and TRBJ2-1, is SQTIHQWPATLVQPVGSPLSLECTVEGTSNPNLYWYRQAAGRGLQLLFYSVGIGQISSEVPQNLSASRPQDRQFILSSKKLLLSDSGFYLCAWNVPTGILNGQFFGPGTRLTVL.

This sequence joins TRBV7-2 and TRBJ1-2; D unclear. Trimming took 3 bases from V and 4 from J, leaving 15 bases between them. The CDR3 is 15 amino acids. Germline CDR1 is SGHTA and CDR2 is FQGNSA. This chain's CDR3 is CASSFLGRVGYGYTF. The CDR3 nucleotides are TGTGCCAGCAGCTTTCTGGGGAGGGTTGGCTATGGCTACACCTTC.